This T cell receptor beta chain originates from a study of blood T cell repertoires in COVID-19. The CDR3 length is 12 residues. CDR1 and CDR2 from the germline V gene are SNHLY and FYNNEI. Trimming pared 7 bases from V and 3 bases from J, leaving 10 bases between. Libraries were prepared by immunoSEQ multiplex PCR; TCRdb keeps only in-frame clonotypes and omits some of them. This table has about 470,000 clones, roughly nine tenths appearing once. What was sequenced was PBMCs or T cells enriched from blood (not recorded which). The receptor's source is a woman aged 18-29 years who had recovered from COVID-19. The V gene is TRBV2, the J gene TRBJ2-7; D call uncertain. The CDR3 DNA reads TGTGCCAGCAAAGACTCCTTCTACGAGCAGTACTTC. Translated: CASKDSFYEQYF. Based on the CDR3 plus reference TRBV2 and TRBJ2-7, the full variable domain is EPEVTQTPSHQVTQMGQEVILRCVPISNHLYFYWYRQILGQKVEFLVSFYNNEISEKSEIFDDQFSVERPDGSNFTLKIRSTKLEDSAMYFCASKDSFYEQYFGPGTRLTVT.